This note documents a single TCR beta chain sequence. Its antigen is not identified. It was 5'RACE with constant-segment primers that produced the TCR alpha and TCR beta cDNA libraries, which carried sample barcodes and UMIs. Using its own MiXCR run on the 5' RACE reads, TCRdb lists one record per CDR3 protein. This table has hundreds of thousands of distinct CDR3 sequences, 16% appearing once. The sample belongs to a study of T-cell memory formation after mild COVID-19. Study context: Clusters were largely donor specific. Findings and limits, study-wide: Contracting clones from day 15 to 85 showed balanced CD4/CD8; later expanders favored CD4+.

Deletions cut 5 bases from V and 0 bases from J, with 19 bases between. CDR3 length: 17 amino acids. CDR1 SGHTA and CDR2 FQGTGA come from the germline V gene. The TCR was taken from a man younger than 35 who had mild COVID-19 (a few samples of this study predate the infection). Cell type and time point are not known. The sample comprised PBMCs or a T cell subset sorted from them (not recorded which). V and J are TRBV7-3 and TRBJ1-1; the D gene is possibly TRBD1 (6 bases). The CDR3 region is CASSARHGGRMNTEAFF. The CDR3 bases are TGTGCCAGCAGCGCCCGACACGGGGGCAGGATGAACACTGAAGCTTTCTTT.